The 9 T cell receptor beta chains listed next were all sequenced from one sample in a study of chemoradiotherapy in HPV16-positive cancers. TCRdb's table, derived via immunoSEQ multiplex PCR, lists solely in-frame clones and lacks some. The data show tens of thousands of clones, around 84% seen once. The sequences come from blood, collected from a patient who underwent chemoradiotherapy. The origin of the receptors is a human donor with HPV-associated anogenital cancer.

The gene calls are TRBV21-1 and TRBJ2-5. TRBV21-1 is reported as a pseudogene. This CDR3 spans 16 amino acids. The CDR3 region is CASSKARQGKRETQYF. The CDR3 DNA reads TGTGCCAGCAGCAAAGCGAGGCAAGGGAAGAGGGAGACCCAGTACTTC.

V gene TRBV21-1 combines with J gene TRBJ2-5; TRBD2 is the table's D call and was not checked against the DNA. TRBV21-1 is termed a pseudogene. The length of the CDR3 is 14 residues. The CDR3: CASSKERARETQYF. The CDR3 DNA reads as TGTGCCAGCAGCAAAGAGCGGGCGCGAGAGACCCAGTACTTC.

This clone was counted once. J is TRBJ1-4 and V is TRBV6-5, with D unclear. V was clipped by 0 bases and J by 5 bases, with 7 bases between them. This CDR3 contains 14 residues. Germline lookup yields CDR1 MNHEY and CDR2 SVGAGI. CDR3 in DNA: TGTGCCAGCAGTTACTCCGGCGGGAATGAAAAACTGTTTTTT. Amino acids: CASSYSGGNEKLFF.

The chain has TRBV6-1 and TRBJ1-1, with a tentative D call TRBD1 (5 bases). The germline V and J ends were trimmed by 0 bases and 4 bases, with 12 bases remaining between them. The CDR3 sequence is 15 residues long. The V gene's germline CDR1 is MNHNS and CDR2 SASEGT. The CDR3 spells CASSEAGGLATEAFF. DNA of the CDR3: TGTGCCAGCAGTGAAGCGGGGGGGTTGGCCACTGAAGCTTTCTTT.

This clone is a singleton in its sample. The DNA of the CDR3 is TGTGCCAGCAAGGTGCTCCAAGAGACCCAGTACTTC. Amino acids: CASKVLQETQYF. The chain joins TRBV2 to TRBJ2-5; D not resolved. CDR1 is SNHLY and CDR2 is FYNNEI in the germline V gene. V was trimmed by 7 bases and J by 1 base, leaving 7 bases between them. The CDR3 spans 12 residues. Drawing the rest from reference TRBV2 and TRBJ2-5, the complete variable domain is EPEVTQTPSHQVTQMGQEVILRCVPISNHLYFYWYRQILGQKVEFLVSFYNNEISEKSEIFDDQFSVERPDGSNFTLKIRSTKLEDSAMYFCASKVLQETQYFGPGTRLLVL.

The rearrangement joins TRBV5-6 to TRBJ1-2; D possibly corresponds to TRBD1 (5 bases). Germline V gene sequence: CDR1 SGHDT, CDR2 YYEEEE. With 4 bases removed from V and 0 bases from J, the gap between germline ends came to 22 bases. The CDR3 has 18 amino acids. Written as DNA, the CDR3 is TGTGCCAGCAGCCCCTACTTCTTACAGGCGGGAGCTAACTATGGCTACACCTTC. Amino acids: CASSPYFLQAGANYGYTF.

The V and J genes are TRBV11-2 and TRBJ2-1, with 8 bases identical to TRBD2. Germline assignment: CDR1 SGHAT and CDR2 FQNNGV. The CDR3 runs 16 residues. J gave up 0 bases and V 5 bases, and 6 bases lay outside the gene matches. The CDR3 coding sequence is TGTGCCAGCAGCCCGGGGGGGGGAAGCTCCTACAATGAGCAGTTCTTC. It encodes CASSPGGGSSYNEQFF.

The chain recombines TRBV10-3 with TRBJ1-5; no clear D. Trimming pared 2 bases from V and 1 base from J, leaving 6 bases between. CDR1 and CDR2 from the germline V gene are ENHRY and SYGVKD. CDR3 length equals 14 residues. This CDR3 reads CAISERWSNQPQHF. In DNA, the CDR3 is TGTGCCATCAGTGAGAGGTGGAGCAATCAGCCCCAGCATTTT.

CDR3 sequence reads: CASSESGMVGNEKLFF. The CDR3 DNA reads as TGTGCCAGCAGTGAGTCCGGGATGGTGGGTAATGAAAAACTGTTTTTT. The chain has TRBV2 and TRBJ1-4; D remains ambiguous. The CDR3 covers 16 residues. Trimming cost V 3 bases and J 4 bases, with 15 bases left between them. The V gene's germline CDR1 is SNHLY and CDR2 FYNNEI.